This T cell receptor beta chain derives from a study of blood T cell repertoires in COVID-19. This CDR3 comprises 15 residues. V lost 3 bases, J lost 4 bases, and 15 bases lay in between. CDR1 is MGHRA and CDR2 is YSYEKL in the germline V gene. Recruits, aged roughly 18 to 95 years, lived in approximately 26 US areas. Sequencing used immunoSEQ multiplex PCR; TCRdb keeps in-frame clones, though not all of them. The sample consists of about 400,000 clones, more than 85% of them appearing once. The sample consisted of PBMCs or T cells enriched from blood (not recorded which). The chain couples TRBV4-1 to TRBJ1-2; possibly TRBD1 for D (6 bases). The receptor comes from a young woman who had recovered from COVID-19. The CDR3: CASSQNAQGFYGYTF. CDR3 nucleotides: TGCGCCAGCAGCCAGAACGCACAGGGCTTCTATGGCTACACCTTC.